This T cell receptor (beta chain) was sequenced for a study of T cell repertoires in cytomegalovirus infection. The wider study: It was the public TCR beta signatures that indicated both CMV infection and matching HLA type. The study's findings and limits: CMV-specific TCR beta clonotypes restricted by HLA-C dominated the ex vivo response. Cumulative public TCR beta family frequency identified CMV carriers with the relevant HLA.

Germline loops: CDR1 MNHNS, CDR2 SASEGT. The CDR3 loop spans 14 amino acids. The V end lost 8 bases, the J end lost 0 bases, and 8 bases lay between the germline ends. TCRdb independently ran MiXCR on the reads; one entry per CDR3 protein. The sample consists of about 180,000 distinct CDR3 sequences, about 15% of them appearing once. This clonotype was found many times. The antigen remains undetermined. The sequencing input was PBMCs. This TCR came from a human donor in good health (CMV status not recorded). Some clones in this sample may be carry-over from other donors' samples. J is TRBJ2-6 and V is TRBV6-1; D gene unclear. CDR3: CASHISSGANVLTF. The CDR3 DNA reads TGTGCCAGCCATATTAGCTCTGGGGCCAACGTCCTGACTTTC.